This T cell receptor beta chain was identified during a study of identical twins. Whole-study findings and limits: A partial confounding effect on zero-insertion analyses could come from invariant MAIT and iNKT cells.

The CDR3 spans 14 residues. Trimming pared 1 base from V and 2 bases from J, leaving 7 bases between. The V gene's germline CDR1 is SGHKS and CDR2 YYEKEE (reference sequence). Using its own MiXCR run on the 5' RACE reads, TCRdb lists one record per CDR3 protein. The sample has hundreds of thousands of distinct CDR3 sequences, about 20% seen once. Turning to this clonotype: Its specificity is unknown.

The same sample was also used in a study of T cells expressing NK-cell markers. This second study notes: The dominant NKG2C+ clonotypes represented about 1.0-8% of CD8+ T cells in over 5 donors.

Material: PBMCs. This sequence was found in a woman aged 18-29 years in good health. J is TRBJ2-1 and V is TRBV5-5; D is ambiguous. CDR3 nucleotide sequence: TGTGCCAGCAGCTTGATTGACACCTACAATGAGCAGTTCTTC. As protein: CASSLIDTYNEQFF.